A single T cell receptor beta chain is shown here with its context. Its antigen is unknown. The data are from a study of T cells in tumors after PD-1 blockade. Study as a whole: Daily vismodegib 150 mg continued in a subset of anti-PD-1-treated patients. The study's findings and limits: Two pre-treatment samples showed no clonal replacement between them.

Deletions cut 5 bases from V and 3 bases from J, with 14 bases between. The CDR3 is 14 amino acids. The germline gives CDR1 WNHNN, CDR2 SYGVQD (reference sequence). This table comes from immunoSEQ multiplex PCR, and its TCRdb copy is limited to in-frame clones, with some not included. The profile shows around 13,000 clones, around 60% of them singletons. The receptor was isolated from a human donor with cutaneous squamous cell carcinoma. The V and J genes are TRBV10-1 and TRBJ2-7; D unclear. Sequences were derived from tumor tissue, sampled before anti-PD-1 treatment. DNA for the CDR3: TGCGCCAGCAGTCAATCCCCCGTAGGCTACGAGCAGTACTTC. This gives the protein CASSQSPVGYEQYF.